This T cell receptor beta chain came from a study of shared clonotypes between healthy human individuals. The table came from immunoSEQ multiplex PCR; TCRdb's copy has only in-frame clones and leaves some out. The sample gives about 2.3 million clones, over 90% of which show up once; under 0.45% is in the top ten. This CDR3 region has 16 residues. Per germline, CDR1 SGHDN and CDR2 FVKESK. J gave up 0 bases and V 5 bases, and 6 bases lay outside the gene matches. The chain couples TRBV14 to TRBJ2-3, with 9 bases fitting TRBD1. The sample comprised naive CD4+ T cells from PBMCs. As for subset: CD45RA+ positively selected. This sequence originates from a man younger than 35 in good health. Some clones in this sample may be carry-over from other donors' samples. CDR3 region: CASSRRTGASTDTQYF. The CDR3 DNA is TGTGCCAGCAGCAGACGGACAGGGGCCAGCACAGATACGCAGTATTTT.